This is a list of T cell receptor beta chains from one sample in a study of T-cell reconstitution after alpha-beta-depleted transplantation in children. Each CDR3 protein is one row after TCRdb ran MiXCR on the PCR reads. This sample has approximately 270,000 distinct CDR3 sequences; 9.9% occur once, and the top ten carry about a tenth. The specimen comprised PBMCs from the stem cell graft donor, sampled from the stem cell graft. The source is a human donor who donated a stem cell graft to a child with SCID. Each CDR3 is given with its conserved first and last residue. D genes are given only for firm matches. Clone sizes are given selectively: once, few, many, or a class where the clone is expanded.

j_gene: TRBJ2-5; abundance: few; d_gene: NA; v_gene: TRBV4-1; CDR3nt: TGCGCCAGCAGCCAAGCCCTGACGGCCCACAGGGCCCAGTACTTC; CDR3aa: CASSQALTAHRAQYF
j_gene: TRBJ1-1; abundance: many; d_gene: TRBD1; v_gene: TRBV27; CDR3nt: TGTGCCAGCAAAACCGACAGGGAGTTAGCTTTCTTT; CDR3aa: CASKTDRELAFF
j_gene: TRBJ2-7; abundance: NA; d_gene: TRBD1; v_gene: TRBV5-1; CDR3nt: TGCGCCAGCAGCCGCGGGACAGGGCGCTACGAGCAGTACTTC; CDR3aa: CASSRGTGRYEQYF
j_gene: TRBJ2-1; abundance: NA; d_gene: NA; v_gene: TRBV6-2/TRBV6-3; CDR3nt: TGTGCCAGCAGTTACTCGGCGGCCCCCGGCAATGAGCAGTTCTTC; CDR3aa: CASSYSAAPGNEQFF
j_gene: TRBJ2-1; abundance: few; d_gene: TRBD2; v_gene: TRBV10-3; CDR3nt: TGTGCCATCAGCGAAGGGACTAGCGGGGGGGCTAGTGAGCAGTTCTTC; CDR3aa: CAISEGTSGGASEQFF
j_gene: TRBJ2-5; abundance: many; d_gene: NA; v_gene: TRBV27; CDR3nt: TGTGCCAGCAGGTCAGGGGGGTCCGGGGAGACCCAGTACTTC; CDR3aa: CASRSGGSGETQYF
j_gene: TRBJ2-5; abundance: few; d_gene: TRBD1; v_gene: TRBV29-1; CDR3nt: TGCAGCGCCTCCGGGACAGGGGGCGTCGGGACCCAGTACTTC; CDR3aa: CSASGTGGVGTQYF
j_gene: TRBJ2-3; abundance: NA; d_gene: NA; v_gene: TRBV6-5; CDR3nt: TGTGCCAGCAGTTACTCGTGGGATACGCAGTATTTT; CDR3aa: CASSYSWDTQYF
j_gene: TRBJ2-3; abundance: few; d_gene: NA; v_gene: TRBV7-9; CDR3nt: TGTGCCAGCAGCTTAGGGGCTAGCAGGAGCACAGATACGCAGTATTTT; CDR3aa: CASSLGASRSTDTQYF
j_gene: TRBJ2-5; abundance: many; d_gene: NA; v_gene: TRBV14; CDR3nt: TGTGCCAGCAGCCCTGGCAGGTCTGGCCAGCAGTACTTC; CDR3aa: CASSPGRSGQQYF
j_gene: TRBJ1-4; abundance: NA; d_gene: NA; v_gene: TRBV12-3/TRBV12-4; CDR3nt: TGTGCCAGCAGTATTTGGGGTGAAAAACTGTTTTTT; CDR3aa: CASSIWGEKLFF
j_gene: TRBJ1-3; abundance: few; d_gene: TRBD1; v_gene: TRBV7-8; CDR3nt: TGTGCCAGCAGCCCGCTTGGACAGGGATGGGGGGACACCATATATTTT; CDR3aa: CASSPLGQGWGDTIYF
j_gene: TRBJ1-1; abundance: NA; d_gene: NA; v_gene: TRBV4-2; CDR3nt: TGTGCCAGCAGCCAAGCCACACAGGGGAACACTGAAGCTTTCTTT; CDR3aa: CASSQATQGNTEAFF
j_gene: TRBJ1-2; abundance: few; d_gene: NA; v_gene: TRBV29-1; CDR3nt: TGCAGCGTTCTGAGTCAGTCCTATGGCTACACCTTC; CDR3aa: CSVLSQSYGYTF
j_gene: TRBJ2-7; abundance: many; d_gene: NA; v_gene: TRBV7-2; CDR3nt: TGTGCCAGCAGCTTAGGTGGACAACTCTACGAGCAGTACTTC; CDR3aa: CASSLGGQLYEQYF
j_gene: TRBJ1-1; abundance: once; d_gene: NA; v_gene: TRBV4-2; CDR3nt: TGTGCCAGGAGCCACGGGCTCCTCTGCCCGGAACAAATGAACACTGAAGCTTTCTTT; CDR3aa: CARSHGLLCPEQMNTEAFF
j_gene: TRBJ2-3; abundance: few; d_gene: NA; v_gene: TRBV5-1; CDR3nt: TGCGCCAGCAGCGGACGGGACGGACTCACAGATACGCAGTATTTT; CDR3aa: CASSGRDGLTDTQYF
j_gene: TRBJ2-2; abundance: many; d_gene: NA; v_gene: TRBV7-9; CDR3nt: TGTGCCAGCAGCTTAGGAACGTGGACAGCGAACACCGGGGAGCTGTTTTTT; CDR3aa: CASSLGTWTANTGELFF
j_gene: TRBJ1-2; abundance: NA; d_gene: NA; v_gene: TRBV20-1; CDR3nt: TGCAGTGCTCACGAGACAGTTACTAACTATGGCTACACCTTC; CDR3aa: CSAHETVTNYGYTF
j_gene: TRBJ2-3; abundance: many; d_gene: TRBD2; v_gene: TRBV5-1; CDR3nt: TGCGCCAGCAGCTCGGGACTAGCGGGGACTTTCACAGATACGCAGTATTTT; CDR3aa: CASSSGLAGTFTDTQYF
j_gene: TRBJ1-4; abundance: few; d_gene: NA; v_gene: TRBV7-9; CDR3nt: TGTGCCAGCAGTTCCCCCGATAGTAATGAAAAACTGTTTTTT; CDR3aa: CASSSPDSNEKLFF
j_gene: TRBJ2-2; abundance: many; d_gene: TRBD2; v_gene: TRBV3-1; CDR3nt: TGTGCCAGCAGGTTACTAGCGGGGGGGCACACCGGGGAGCTGTTTTTT; CDR3aa: CASRLLAGGHTGELFF
j_gene: TRBJ1-2; abundance: few; d_gene: NA; v_gene: TRBV4-1; CDR3nt: TGCGCCAGCAGCCATTATGACGACTATGGCTACACCTTC; CDR3aa: CASSHYDDYGYTF
j_gene: TRBJ1-1; abundance: few; d_gene: NA; v_gene: TRBV7-3; CDR3nt: TGTGCCAGCAGGACCTCGCACGGGAACACTGAAGCTTTCTTT; CDR3aa: CASRTSHGNTEAFF
j_gene: TRBJ1-2; abundance: NA; d_gene: NA; v_gene: TRBV7-8; CDR3nt: TGTGCCAGCAGCCCGACAGTCCAGAGCTACACCTTC; CDR3aa: CASSPTVQSYTF
j_gene: TRBJ2-3; abundance: few; d_gene: NA; v_gene: TRBV20-1; CDR3nt: TGCAGTGCCTTAGACTCTAGCACAGATACGCAGTATTTT; CDR3aa: CSALDSSTDTQYF
j_gene: TRBJ1-1; abundance: few; d_gene: NA; v_gene: TRBV5-1; CDR3nt: TGCGCCAGCAGCTTTAGTAGGGTACCTAACACTGAAGCTTTCTTT; CDR3aa: CASSFSRVPNTEAFF
j_gene: TRBJ1-4; abundance: NA; d_gene: TRBD1; v_gene: TRBV6-5; CDR3nt: TGTGCCAGCAGTATGGACAGGGAAAAACTGTTTTTT; CDR3aa: CASSMDREKLFF
j_gene: TRBJ1-1; abundance: NA; d_gene: NA; v_gene: TRBV27; CDR3nt: TGTGCCAGCGTCCCGGGACCTCTGAACACTGAAGCTTTCTTT; CDR3aa: CASVPGPLNTEAFF
j_gene: TRBJ1-2; abundance: NA; d_gene: NA; v_gene: TRBV9; CDR3nt: TGTGCCAGCGGGTTATCGGATGGCTACACCTTC; CDR3aa: CASGLSDGYTF
j_gene: TRBJ2-7; abundance: few; d_gene: NA; v_gene: TRBV12-3/TRBV12-4; CDR3nt: TGTGCCAGCAGTTTACACGGCATCTACGAGCAGTACTTC; CDR3aa: CASSLHGIYEQYF
j_gene: TRBJ1-2; abundance: few; d_gene: NA; v_gene: TRBV7-9; CDR3nt: TGTGCCAGCAGCCTACTCTCGGGAGCCGAGGATGGCTACACCTTC; CDR3aa: CASSLLSGAEDGYTF
j_gene: TRBJ1-2; abundance: NA; d_gene: NA; v_gene: TRBV21-1; CDR3nt: TGTGCCAGCAGCAAAGCAGATCGGACAGGGACTCGACTTGGCTACACCTTC; CDR3aa: CASSKADRTGTRLGYTF
j_gene: TRBJ2-1; abundance: few; d_gene: TRBD1; v_gene: TRBV5-1; CDR3nt: TGCGCCAGCAGCCCGGCCCGGGACAGGGCAGGAAATGAGCAGTTCTTC; CDR3aa: CASSPARDRAGNEQFF
j_gene: TRBJ2-7; abundance: NA; d_gene: TRBD1; v_gene: TRBV5-1; CDR3nt: TGCGCCAGCAGCTTGGCCACAGGGGGTCAGAACGAGCAGTACTTC; CDR3aa: CASSLATGGQNEQYF
j_gene: TRBJ2-2; abundance: many; d_gene: TRBD2; v_gene: TRBV3-1; CDR3nt: TGTGCCAGCAGCCAATCCCCCGCCGGGACTAGGGACGTCGGGGAGCTGTTTTTT; CDR3aa: CASSQSPAGTRDVGELFF